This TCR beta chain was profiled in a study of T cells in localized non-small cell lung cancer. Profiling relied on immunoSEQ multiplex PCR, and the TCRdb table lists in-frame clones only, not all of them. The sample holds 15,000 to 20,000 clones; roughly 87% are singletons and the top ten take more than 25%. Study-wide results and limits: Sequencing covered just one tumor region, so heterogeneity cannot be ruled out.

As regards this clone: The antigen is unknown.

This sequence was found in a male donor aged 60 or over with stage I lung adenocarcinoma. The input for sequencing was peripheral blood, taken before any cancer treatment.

The CDR3 coding sequence is TGTGCCAGCAATCTAGCGGGACCCACAGATACGCAGTATTTT. Translating it yields CASNLAGPTDTQYF. The V call is TRBV9, the J call TRBJ2-3; 9 bases fit TRBD2. This CDR3 region has 14 residues. CDR1 SGDLS and CDR2 YYNGEE come from the germline V gene. V lost 6 bases, J lost 2 bases, and 4 bases stayed unmatched.